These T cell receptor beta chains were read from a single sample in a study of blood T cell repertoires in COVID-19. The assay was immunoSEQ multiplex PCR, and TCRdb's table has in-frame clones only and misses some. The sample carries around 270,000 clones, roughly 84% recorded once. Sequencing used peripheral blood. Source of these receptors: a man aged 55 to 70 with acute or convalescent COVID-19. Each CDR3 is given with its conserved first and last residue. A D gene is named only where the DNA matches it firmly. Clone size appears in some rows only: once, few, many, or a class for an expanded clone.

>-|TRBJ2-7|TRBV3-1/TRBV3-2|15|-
TGTGCCAGCAGCCAAGTTCTTGGGCTAACCTACGAGCAGTACTTC
CASSQVLGLTYEQYF
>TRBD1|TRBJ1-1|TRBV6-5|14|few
TGTGCCAGCAACAACAGGGGCATGGAGGGTGAAGCTTTCTTT
CASNNRGMEGEAFF
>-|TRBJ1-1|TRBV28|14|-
TGTGCCAGCAGGAGTATGGCAGGGAACACTGAAGCTTTCTTT
CASRSMAGNTEAFF
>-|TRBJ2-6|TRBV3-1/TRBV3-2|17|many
TGTGCCAGCAGCCAGGGCAGACGGGAGCTCTTGGCCAGAGTCCTGACTTTC
CASSQGRRELLARVLTF
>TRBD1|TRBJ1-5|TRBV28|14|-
TGTGCCAGCATTAGCGGGACAGGGGTTCTTCCCCAGCATTTT
CASISGTGVLPQHF
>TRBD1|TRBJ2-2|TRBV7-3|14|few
TGTGCCAGCAGTGGTACAGGGGGTATCGGGGAGCTGTTTTTT
CASSGTGGIGELFF
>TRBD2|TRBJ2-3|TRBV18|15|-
TGTGCCAGCTCACCGGAAGGACTAGCAACAGATACGCAGTATTTT
CASSPEGLATDTQYF
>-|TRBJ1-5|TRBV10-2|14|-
TGCGCCAGCAGTCCCTCCCCAGTATATCAGCCCCAGCATTTT
CASSPSPVYQPQHF
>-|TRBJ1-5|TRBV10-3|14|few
TGTGCCATCAGCCAGGGGTTTGGCAATCAGCCCCAGCATTTT
CAISQGFGNQPQHF
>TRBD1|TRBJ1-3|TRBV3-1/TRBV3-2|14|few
TGTGCCAGCAGCTCGCGGACAGGGGAAAACACCATATATTTT
CASSSRTGENTIYF
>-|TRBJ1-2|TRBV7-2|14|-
TGTGCCAGCAGCATTACGCAGGGTAATTCGGGCTACACCTTC
CASSITQGNSGYTF
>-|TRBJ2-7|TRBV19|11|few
TGTGCCAGTAGTATCGGGGGAATACAGTACTTC
CASSIGGIQYF
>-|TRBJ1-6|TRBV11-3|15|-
TGTGCCAGCAGCTTAGGCCAGGGGAGTAATTCACCCCTCCACTTT
CASSLGQGSNSPLHF
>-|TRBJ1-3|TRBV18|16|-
TGTGCCAGCTCGACCTCTCGAGGGACAACTGGAAACACCATATATTTT
CASSTSRGTTGNTIYF
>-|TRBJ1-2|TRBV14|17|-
TGTGCCAGCAGCCAAGATCCCCGAGGGCAGATGAACTATGGCTACACCTTC
CASSQDPRGQMNYGYTF
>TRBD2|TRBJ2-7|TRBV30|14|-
TGTGCCTGGAGCCTGAGCGGGGGGGAGGACGAGCAGTACTTC
CAWSLSGGEDEQYF
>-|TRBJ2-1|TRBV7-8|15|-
TGTGCCAGCAGCTTAGAAGGCCGGGCCTACAATGAGCAGTTCTTC
CASSLEGRAYNEQFF
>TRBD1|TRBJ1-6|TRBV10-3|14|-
TGTGCCATCAGTGTGGGACAGCAGGGTTCACCCCTCCACTTT
CAISVGQQGSPLHF
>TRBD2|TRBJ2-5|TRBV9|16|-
TGTGCCAGCTGCGTAGGTCTAGCGGGGGCGGGGGAGACCCAGTACTTC
CASCVGLAGAGETQYF
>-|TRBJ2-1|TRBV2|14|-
TGTGCCAGCAGTGAACGGTTAGCTGTCAATGAGCAGTTCTTC
CASSERLAVNEQFF
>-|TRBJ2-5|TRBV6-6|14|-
TGTGCCAGCAGTTACTCAGGGGATGGACAGACCCAGTACTTC
CASSYSGDGQTQYF
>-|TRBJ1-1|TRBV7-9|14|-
TGTGCCAGCAGCTTAGCGTGGCAGAACACTGAAGCTTTCTTT
CASSLAWQNTEAFF